The clone carrying this T cell receptor (beta chain) was observed a few times. Its target is unknown. This sample includes further DNA sequences coding for the same CDR3. Researchers partitioned CD4+ cells into CD45RA+ naive and CD45RA-negative memory subsets. Each replicate PCR on the sorted subsets used about 0.2 ug DNA (roughly 32,000 T cell genomes). TCRdb's copy holds only in-frame clones and misses some; the assay was immunoSEQ multiplex PCR. Of about 1 million clones in the sample, around 75% were seen once. The data originate from a study of shared clonotypes between healthy human individuals. Study outcomes and limitations: In a handful of donors, around 5% of naive CD4 clonotypes appeared in common.

Germline V gene lookup returns CDR1 SEHNR and CDR2 FQNEAQ (reference sequence). V was shortened by 1 base and J by 4 bases, with 7 bases between the two germline ends. The CDR3 covers 13 residues. The chain recombines TRBV7-9 with TRBJ1-1, with D hard to call. This clonotype was obtained from a man in his late teens or twenties in good health. Specimen: memory CD4+ T cells sorted from blood. As to subset: CD45RA-negative fraction. CDR3 region: CASSLEGITEAFF. The DNA for the CDR3 is TGTGCCAGCAGCTTAGAGGGCATCACTGAAGCTTTCTTT.